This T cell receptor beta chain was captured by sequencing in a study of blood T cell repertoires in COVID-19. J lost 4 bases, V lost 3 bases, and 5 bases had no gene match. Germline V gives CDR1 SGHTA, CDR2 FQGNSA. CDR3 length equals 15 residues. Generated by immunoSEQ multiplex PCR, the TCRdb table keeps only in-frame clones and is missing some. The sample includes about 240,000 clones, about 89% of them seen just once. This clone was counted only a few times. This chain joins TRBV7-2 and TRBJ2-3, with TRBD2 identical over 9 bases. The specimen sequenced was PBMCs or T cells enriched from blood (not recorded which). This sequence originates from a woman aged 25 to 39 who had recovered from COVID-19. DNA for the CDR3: TGTGCCAGCAGCTTTTCTAGCGGGAATCCAGATACGCAGTATTTT. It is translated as CASSFSSGNPDTQYF.